What follows describes a single T cell receptor (beta chain). Its antigen remains unidentified. This specimen comes from a study of shared clonotypes between healthy human individuals. Overall study results and limits: The four-donor shared clonotypes exceeded non-shared clonotypes in generation probability, with non-shared ones scoring lower.

The CD4+ fraction was divided into a CD45RA+ naive subset and a CD45RA-negative memory subset. A deep-level run was used for the assay. Genomic DNA (from each subset) was split evenly across several immunoSEQ plates. Generated by immunoSEQ multiplex PCR, the TCRdb table keeps only in-frame clones and is missing some. The sample has roughly 2.6 million clones, approximately 92% seen once. This CDR3 is built from 15 residues. V dropped 5 bases and J dropped 4 bases, with 17 bases sitting between them. Germline V gene data show CDR1 as SEHNR and CDR2 as FQNEAQ (reference sequence). V is TRBV7-9 and J is TRBJ1-2; D remains ambiguous. Material: naive CD4+ T cells sorted from blood. Regarding subset: CD45RA+ positively selected. The TCR was taken from a man in his late teens or twenties in good health. DNA for the CDR3: TGTGCCAGCAGCCCCTCTAAGGGAGACCGCTATGGCTACACCTTC. Its translation is CASSPSKGDRYGYTF.